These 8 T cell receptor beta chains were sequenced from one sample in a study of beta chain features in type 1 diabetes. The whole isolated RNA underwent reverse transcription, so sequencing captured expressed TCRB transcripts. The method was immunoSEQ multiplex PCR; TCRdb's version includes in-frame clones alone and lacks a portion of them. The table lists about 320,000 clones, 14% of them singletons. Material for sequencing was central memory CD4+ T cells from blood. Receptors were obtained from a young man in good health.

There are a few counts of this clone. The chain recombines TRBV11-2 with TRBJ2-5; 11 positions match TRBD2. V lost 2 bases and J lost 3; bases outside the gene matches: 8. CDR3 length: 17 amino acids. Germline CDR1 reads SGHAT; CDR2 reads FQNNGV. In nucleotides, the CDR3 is TGTGCCAGCAGCTTAAGGGCCCCGGGACTAGCGGAAGAGACCCAGTACTTC. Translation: CASSLRAPGLAEETQYF.

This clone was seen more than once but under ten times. CDR3 coding DNA: TGTGCCAGCTCACAACTAGCCGGAGCGGGAGGGCCTAGTGCTGATACGCAGTATTTT. Translation gives CASSQLAGAGGPSADTQYF. This rearrangement joins TRBV18 to TRBJ2-3; 10 positions match TRBD2. The ends lost 4 bases at V and 6 bases at J; junction bases unmatched: 19. CDR3 length equals 19 residues. Germline V gene sequence: CDR1 KGHSH, CDR2 LQKENI.

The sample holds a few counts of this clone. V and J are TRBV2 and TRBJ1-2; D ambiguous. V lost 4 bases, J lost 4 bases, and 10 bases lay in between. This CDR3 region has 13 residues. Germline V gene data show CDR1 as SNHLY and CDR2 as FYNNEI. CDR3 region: CASSAITAYGYTF. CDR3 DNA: TGTGCCAGCAGTGCCATAACGGCCTATGGCTACACCTTC.

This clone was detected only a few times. This CDR3 is CAISPRTMGETQYF. The CDR3 DNA sequence: TGTGCCATCAGTCCCAGGACCATGGGAGAGACCCAGTACTTC. The chain is built from TRBV10-3 and TRBJ2-5; no clear D. The CDR3 runs 14 residues. Germline loops: CDR1 ENHRY, CDR2 SYGVKD. V was trimmed by 5 bases and J by 4 bases, leaving 14 bases between them.

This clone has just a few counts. The CDR3 reads CASSQARQRMNTEAFF. For the CDR3, the DNA is TGTGCCAGCAGCCAAGCTCGACAGCGGATGAACACTGAAGCTTTCTTT. The J gene is TRBJ1-1, the V gene TRBV5-4; a possible D gene is TRBD1 (5 bases). Deletions cut 4 bases from V and 0 bases from J, with 16 bases between. The germline gives CDR1 SGHNT, CDR2 YYREEE (reference sequence). CDR3 size: 16 residues.

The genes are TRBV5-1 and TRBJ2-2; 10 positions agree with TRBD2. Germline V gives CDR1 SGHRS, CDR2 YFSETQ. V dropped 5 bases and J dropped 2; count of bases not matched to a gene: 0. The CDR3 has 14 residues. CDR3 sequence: CASRLAGNTGELFF. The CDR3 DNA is TGCGCCAGCAGACTAGCGGGAAACACCGGGGAGCTGTTTTTT.

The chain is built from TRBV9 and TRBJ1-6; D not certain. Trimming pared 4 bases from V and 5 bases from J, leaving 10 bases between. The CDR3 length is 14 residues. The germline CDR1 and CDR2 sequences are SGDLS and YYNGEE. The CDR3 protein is CASSPNGDNSPLHF. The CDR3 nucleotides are TGTGCCAGCAGCCCTAACGGGGATAATTCACCCCTCCACTTT.

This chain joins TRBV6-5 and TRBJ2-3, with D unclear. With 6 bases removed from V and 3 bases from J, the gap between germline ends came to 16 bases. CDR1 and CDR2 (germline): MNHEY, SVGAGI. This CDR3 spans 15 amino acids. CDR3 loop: CASSTKGGTTDTQYF. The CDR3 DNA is TGTGCCAGCAGCACAAAGGGCGGAACGACAGATACGCAGTATTTT.